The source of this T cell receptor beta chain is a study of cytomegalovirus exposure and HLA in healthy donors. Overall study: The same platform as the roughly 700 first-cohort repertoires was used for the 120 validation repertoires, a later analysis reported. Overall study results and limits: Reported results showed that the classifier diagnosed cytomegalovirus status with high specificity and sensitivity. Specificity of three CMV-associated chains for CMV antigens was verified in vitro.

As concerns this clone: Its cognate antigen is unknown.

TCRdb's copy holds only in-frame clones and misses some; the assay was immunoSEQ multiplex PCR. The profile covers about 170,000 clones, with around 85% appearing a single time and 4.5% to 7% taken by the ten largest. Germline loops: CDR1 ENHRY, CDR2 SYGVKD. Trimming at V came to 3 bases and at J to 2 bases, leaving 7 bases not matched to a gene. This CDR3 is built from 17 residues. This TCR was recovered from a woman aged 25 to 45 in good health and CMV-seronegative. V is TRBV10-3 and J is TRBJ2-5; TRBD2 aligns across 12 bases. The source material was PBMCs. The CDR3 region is CAISDPGLAGSQETQYF. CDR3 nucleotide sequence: TGTGCCATCAGTGATCCTGGACTAGCGGGGTCACAAGAGACCCAGTACTTC.